This T cell receptor beta chain was obtained from a study of T cell responses to AZD1222 COVID-19 vaccine. The CDR3 spans 15 residues. Germline CDR1 is KGHSH and CDR2 is LQKENI. V gave up 0 bases and J gave up 2 bases, with 10 bases separating them. The repertoire was sequenced with immunoSEQ multiplex PCR; TCRdb's copy has only in-frame clones and lacks some. The sample shows approximately 150,000 clones, about 90% of them seen only once. The sequences come from peripheral blood, collected 28 days after the second AZD1222 dose. V usage is TRBV18 and J usage is TRBJ1-1; D remains ambiguous. The sequence came from an adult who received the AZD1222 COVID-19 vaccine. The CDR3 bases are TGTGCCAGCTCACCACCTCACCGGGCCAACACTGAAGCTTTCTTT. This codes for CASSPPHRANTEAFF.